This TCR beta chain was found in a study of human T cells and chemical hapten exposure. The length of the CDR3 is 14 residues. Germline V gene sequence: CDR1 SGHRS, CDR2 YFSETQ. The V gene lost 3 bases and the J gene lost 2 bases, with 11 bases spanning the gap. Time point meaning: patch test 1, 2 weeks after DPC sensitization. Treatment reported: therapeutic diphenylcyclopropenone sensitization with weekly scalp DPC. General study results and limits: Counts of expanded TCRs (at PT1) showed a positive correlation with patch test score.

Details on this clonotype: Its antigen is as yet unknown.

The library tagged individual cDNA molecules with unique molecular identifiers. In the study's own analysis: Between about 23,224 and 750,000 TCRs appeared in each sample, and the median stood at around 92,000. Via MiXCR, TCRdb re-called the RACE reads, giving one row per CDR3 protein. The V and J calls shown here were made by TCRdb, not taken from the authors' results. The table records roughly 180,000 distinct CDR3 sequences, roughly 15% of them present only once. The sequence was collected from a woman aged 25 to 45 with alopecia areata. Some clones in this sample may be carry-over from other donors' samples. The V call is TRBV5-1, the J call TRBJ2-5, with D perhaps TRBD2 (6 bases). The sample was whole blood, taken in connection with sensitization to the hapten diphenylcyclopropenone (DPC). The CDR3: CASSSGETQETQYF. Written as DNA, the CDR3 is TGCGCCAGCAGCTCGGGAGAAACACAAGAGACCCAGTACTTC.